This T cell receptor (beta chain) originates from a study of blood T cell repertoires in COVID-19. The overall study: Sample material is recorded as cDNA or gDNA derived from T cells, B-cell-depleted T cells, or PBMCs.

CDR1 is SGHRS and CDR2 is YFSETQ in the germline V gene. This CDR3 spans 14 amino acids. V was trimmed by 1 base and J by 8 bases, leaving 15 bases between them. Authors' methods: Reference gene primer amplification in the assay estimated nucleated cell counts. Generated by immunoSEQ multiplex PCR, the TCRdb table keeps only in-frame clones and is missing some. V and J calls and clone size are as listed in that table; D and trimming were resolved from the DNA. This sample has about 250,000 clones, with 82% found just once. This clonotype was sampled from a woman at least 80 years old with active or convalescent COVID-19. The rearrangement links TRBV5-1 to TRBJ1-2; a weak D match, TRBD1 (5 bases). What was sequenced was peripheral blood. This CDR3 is CASSLPGSVVGYTF. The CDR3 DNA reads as TGCGCCAGCAGCTTGCCAGGGTCAGTGGTAGGCTACACCTTC.